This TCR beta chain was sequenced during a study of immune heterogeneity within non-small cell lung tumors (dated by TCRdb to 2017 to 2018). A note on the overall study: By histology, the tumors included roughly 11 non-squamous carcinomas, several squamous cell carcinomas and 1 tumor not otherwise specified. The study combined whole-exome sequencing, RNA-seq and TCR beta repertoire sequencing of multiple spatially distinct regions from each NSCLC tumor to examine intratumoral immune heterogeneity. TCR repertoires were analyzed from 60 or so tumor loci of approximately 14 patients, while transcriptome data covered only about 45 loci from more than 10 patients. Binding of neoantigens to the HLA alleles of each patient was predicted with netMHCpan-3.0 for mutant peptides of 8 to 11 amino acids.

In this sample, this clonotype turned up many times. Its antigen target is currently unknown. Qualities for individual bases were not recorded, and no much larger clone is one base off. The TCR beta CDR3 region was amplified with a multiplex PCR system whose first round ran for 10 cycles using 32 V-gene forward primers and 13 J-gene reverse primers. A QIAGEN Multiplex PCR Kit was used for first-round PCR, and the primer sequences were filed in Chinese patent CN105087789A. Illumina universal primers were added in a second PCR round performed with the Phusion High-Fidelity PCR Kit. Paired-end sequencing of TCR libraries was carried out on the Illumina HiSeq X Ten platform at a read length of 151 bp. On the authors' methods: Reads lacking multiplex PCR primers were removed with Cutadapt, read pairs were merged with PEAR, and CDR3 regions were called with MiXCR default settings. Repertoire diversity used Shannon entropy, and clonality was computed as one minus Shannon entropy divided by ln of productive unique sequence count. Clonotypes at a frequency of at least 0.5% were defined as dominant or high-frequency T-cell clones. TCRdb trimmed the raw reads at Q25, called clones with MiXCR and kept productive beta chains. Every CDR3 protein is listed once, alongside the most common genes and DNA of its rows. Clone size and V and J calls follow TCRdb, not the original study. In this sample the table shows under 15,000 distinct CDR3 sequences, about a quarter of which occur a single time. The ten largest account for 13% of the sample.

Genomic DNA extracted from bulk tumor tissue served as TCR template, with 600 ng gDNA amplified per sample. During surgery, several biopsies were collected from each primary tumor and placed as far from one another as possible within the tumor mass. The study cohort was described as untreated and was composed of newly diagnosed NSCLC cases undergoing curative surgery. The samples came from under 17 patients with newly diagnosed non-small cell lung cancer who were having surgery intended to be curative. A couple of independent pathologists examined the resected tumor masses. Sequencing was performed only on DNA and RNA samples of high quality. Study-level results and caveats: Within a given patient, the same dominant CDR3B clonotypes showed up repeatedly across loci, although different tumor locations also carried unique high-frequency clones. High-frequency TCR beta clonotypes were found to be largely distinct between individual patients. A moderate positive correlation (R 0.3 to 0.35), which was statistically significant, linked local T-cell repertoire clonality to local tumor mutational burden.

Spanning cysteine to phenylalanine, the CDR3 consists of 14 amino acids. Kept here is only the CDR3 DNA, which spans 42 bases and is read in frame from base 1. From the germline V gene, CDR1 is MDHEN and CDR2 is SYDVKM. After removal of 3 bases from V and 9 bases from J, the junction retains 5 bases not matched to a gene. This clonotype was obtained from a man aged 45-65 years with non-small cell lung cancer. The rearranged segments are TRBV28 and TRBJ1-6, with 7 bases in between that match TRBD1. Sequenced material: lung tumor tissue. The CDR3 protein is CASSLGQPTSPLHF. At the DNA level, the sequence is TGTGCCAGCAGTTTGGGACAGCCAACTTCACCCCTCCACTTT.